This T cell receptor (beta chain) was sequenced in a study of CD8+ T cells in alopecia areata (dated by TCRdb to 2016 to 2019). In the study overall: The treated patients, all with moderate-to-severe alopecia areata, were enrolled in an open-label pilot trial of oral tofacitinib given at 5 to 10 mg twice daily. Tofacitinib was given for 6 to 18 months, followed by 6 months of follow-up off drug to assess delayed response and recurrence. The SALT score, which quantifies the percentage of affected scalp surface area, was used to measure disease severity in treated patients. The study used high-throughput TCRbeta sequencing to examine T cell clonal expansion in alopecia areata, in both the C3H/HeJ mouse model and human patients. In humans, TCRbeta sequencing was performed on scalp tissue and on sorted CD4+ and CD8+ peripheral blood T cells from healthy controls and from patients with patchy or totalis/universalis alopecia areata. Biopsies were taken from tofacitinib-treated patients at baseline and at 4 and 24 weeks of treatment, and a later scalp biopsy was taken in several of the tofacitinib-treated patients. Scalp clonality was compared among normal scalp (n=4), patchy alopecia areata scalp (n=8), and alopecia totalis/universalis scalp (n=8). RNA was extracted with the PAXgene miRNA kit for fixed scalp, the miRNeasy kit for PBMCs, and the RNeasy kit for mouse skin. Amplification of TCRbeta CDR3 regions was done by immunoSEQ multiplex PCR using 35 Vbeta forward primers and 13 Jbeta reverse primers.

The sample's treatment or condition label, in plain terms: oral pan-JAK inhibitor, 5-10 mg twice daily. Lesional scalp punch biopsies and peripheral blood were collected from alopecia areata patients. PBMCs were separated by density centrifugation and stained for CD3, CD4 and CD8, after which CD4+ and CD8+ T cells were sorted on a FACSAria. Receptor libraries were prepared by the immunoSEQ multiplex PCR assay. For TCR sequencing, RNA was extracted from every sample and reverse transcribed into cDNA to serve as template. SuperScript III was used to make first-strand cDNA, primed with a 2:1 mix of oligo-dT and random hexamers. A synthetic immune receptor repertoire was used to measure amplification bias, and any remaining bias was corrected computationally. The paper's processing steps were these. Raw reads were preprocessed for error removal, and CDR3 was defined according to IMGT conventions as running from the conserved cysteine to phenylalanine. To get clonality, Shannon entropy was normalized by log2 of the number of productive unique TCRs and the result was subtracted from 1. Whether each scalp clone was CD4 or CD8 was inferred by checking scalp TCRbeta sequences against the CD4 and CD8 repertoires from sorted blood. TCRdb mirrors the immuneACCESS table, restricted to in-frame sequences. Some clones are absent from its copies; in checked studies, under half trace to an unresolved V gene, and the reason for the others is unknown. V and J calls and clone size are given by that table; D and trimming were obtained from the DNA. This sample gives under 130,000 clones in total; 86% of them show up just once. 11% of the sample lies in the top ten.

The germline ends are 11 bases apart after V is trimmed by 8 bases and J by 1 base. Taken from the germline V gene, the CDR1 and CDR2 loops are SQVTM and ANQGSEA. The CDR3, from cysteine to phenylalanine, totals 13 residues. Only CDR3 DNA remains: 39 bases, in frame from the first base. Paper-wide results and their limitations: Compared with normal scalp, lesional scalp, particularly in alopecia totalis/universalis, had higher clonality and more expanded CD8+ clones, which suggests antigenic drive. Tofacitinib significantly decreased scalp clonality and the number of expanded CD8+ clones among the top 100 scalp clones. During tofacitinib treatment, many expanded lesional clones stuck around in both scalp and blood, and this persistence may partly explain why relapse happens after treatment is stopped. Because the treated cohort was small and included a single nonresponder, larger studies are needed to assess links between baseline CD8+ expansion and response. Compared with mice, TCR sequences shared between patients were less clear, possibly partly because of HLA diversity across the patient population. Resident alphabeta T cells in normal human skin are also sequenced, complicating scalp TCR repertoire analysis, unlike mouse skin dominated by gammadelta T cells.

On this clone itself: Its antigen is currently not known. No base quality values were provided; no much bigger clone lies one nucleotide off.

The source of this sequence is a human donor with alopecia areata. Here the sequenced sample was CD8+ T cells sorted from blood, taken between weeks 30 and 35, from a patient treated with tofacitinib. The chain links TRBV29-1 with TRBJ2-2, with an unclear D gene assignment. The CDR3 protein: CSLTDGNTGELFF. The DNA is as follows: TGCAGCCTGACGGACGGGAACACCGGGGAGCTGTTTTTT.